Here is one TCR beta chain with its context. The target antigen is unknown. Purity of each sorted population was above 95%. This entry belongs to a study of beta chain features in type 1 diabetes. Study observations and caveats: Any HLA type influence on TCRB rearrangement was left unresolved here. Researchers report that Type 1 diabetes patients had moderately but significantly shorter TCRB CDR3s across all four CD4+ subsets. Individuals with type 1 diabetes displayed fewer insertions and more deletions at VDJ junctions. PCR might favor shorter templates, but any such skew would affect patients and controls equally.

Isolated RNA was reverse transcribed in full, so expressed TCRB transcripts were sequenced. The data were produced by immunoSEQ multiplex PCR, yet TCRdb's version contains in-frame clones alone and is incomplete. The sample contains about 15,000 clones, less than 85% of which appear only once. Germline V gene data show CDR1 as LNHDA and CDR2 as SQIVND (reference sequence). With 4 bases removed from V and 9 bases from J, the gap between germline ends came to 13 bases. CDR3 length equals 13 residues. This clonotype was sampled from a man younger than 40 with type 1 diabetes. The sequenced sample consisted of stem cell memory CD4+ T cells from blood. The chain combines TRBV19 with TRBJ2-1; D perhaps matches TRBD2 (6 bases). The CDR3 sequence is CASSRRSSAEQFF. CDR3 sequence (DNA): TGTGCCAGTAGTAGGAGGTCTAGCGCTGAGCAGTTCTTC.